A selection of T cell receptor beta chains follows, all from one sample in a study of blood T cell repertoires in COVID-19. TCRdb's table, derived via immunoSEQ multiplex PCR, lists solely in-frame clones and lacks some. The sample lists 80,000 to 95,000 clones, around 75% occurring once. Sequencing was carried out using peripheral blood. The receptors shown here come from a woman at least 80 years old with active or convalescent COVID-19. Each CDR3 is given with its conserved first and last residue. Fields, in order: D gene, CDR3 length, J gene, clone size, V gene, CDR3 protein, CDR3 DNA. The D gene is left open where the match is weak. Rows give clone size only sometimes, using once, few, many, or a class for an expanded clone.

D gene: -
CDR3 length: 15
J gene: TRBJ2-1
clone size: -
V gene: TRBV30
CDR3 protein: CAWSGSGQGNNEQFF
CDR3 DNA: TGTGCCTGGAGTGGATCGGGACAAGGAAACAATGAGCAGTTCTTC

D gene: -
CDR3 length: 15
J gene: TRBJ1-6
clone size: -
V gene: TRBV6-1
CDR3 protein: CASSEARTVNSPLHF
CDR3 DNA: TGTGCCAGCAGTGAAGCGAGGACAGTTAATTCACCCCTCCACTTT

D gene: -
CDR3 length: 14
J gene: TRBJ1-1
clone size: -
V gene: TRBV11-1
CDR3 protein: CASSLGGLWTEAFF
CDR3 DNA: TGTGCCAGCAGCTTAGGGGGGCTTTGGACTGAAGCTTTCTTT

D gene: -
CDR3 length: 15
J gene: TRBJ1-2
clone size: -
V gene: TRBV10-1
CDR3 protein: CASTLTGTTNYGYTF
CDR3 DNA: TGCGCCAGCACGCTAACCGGGACAACCAACTATGGCTACACCTTC

D gene: -
CDR3 length: 15
J gene: TRBJ2-7
clone size: -
V gene: TRBV3-1/TRBV3-2
CDR3 protein: CASSQDSGLPYEQYF
CDR3 DNA: TGTGCCAGCAGCCAAGATAGCGGACTCCCCTACGAGCAGTACTTC

D gene: -
CDR3 length: 17
J gene: TRBJ1-4
clone size: once
V gene: TRBV3-1/TRBV3-2
CDR3 protein: CASSRREAGLGDEKLFF
CDR3 DNA: TGTGCCAGCAGCCGCCGGGAGGCGGGGCTTGGTGATGAAAAACTGTTTTTT

D gene: -
CDR3 length: 16
J gene: TRBJ2-7
clone size: -
V gene: TRBV4-2
CDR3 protein: CASSQEQGAMSYEQYF
CDR3 DNA: TGTGCCAGCAGCCAAGAACAGGGAGCTATGAGTTACGAGCAGTACTTC

D gene: TRBD1
CDR3 length: 14
J gene: TRBJ1-2
clone size: -
V gene: TRBV2
CDR3 protein: CASSVEGAGYGYTF
CDR3 DNA: TGTGCCAGCAGTGTGGAGGGGGCCGGCTATGGCTACACCTTC

D gene: -
CDR3 length: 13
J gene: TRBJ1-1
clone size: -
V gene: TRBV10-2
CDR3 protein: CASSELQNTEAFF
CDR3 DNA: TGCGCCAGCAGTGAATTACAGAACACTGAAGCTTTCTTT

D gene: -
CDR3 length: 11
J gene: TRBJ2-5
clone size: -
V gene: TRBV3-1/TRBV3-2
CDR3 protein: CASSHGETQYF
CDR3 DNA: TGTGCCAGCAGCCACGGAGAGACCCAGTACTTC

D gene: TRBD1
CDR3 length: 15
J gene: TRBJ2-3
clone size: -
V gene: TRBV28
CDR3 protein: CASSHGTGGLYTQYF
CDR3 DNA: TGTGCCAGCAGTCATGGGACAGGGGGCTTATATACGCAGTATTTT

D gene: -
CDR3 length: 12
J gene: TRBJ2-1
clone size: -
V gene: TRBV3-1/TRBV3-2
CDR3 protein: CASSQVSVLQFF
CDR3 DNA: TGTGCCAGCAGCCAAGTGTCAGTCCTTCAGTTCTTC

D gene: TRBD1
CDR3 length: 15
J gene: TRBJ2-1
clone size: -
V gene: TRBV5-5
CDR3 protein: CASSSGQGGYNEQFF
CDR3 DNA: TGTGCCAGCAGCTCGGGACAGGGCGGCTACAATGAGCAGTTCTTC

D gene: TRBD1
CDR3 length: 14
J gene: TRBJ1-1
clone size: -
V gene: TRBV6-4
CDR3 protein: CASSDSRDRGLAFF
CDR3 DNA: TGTGCCAGCAGTGACTCGAGGGACAGGGGACTGGCTTTCTTT

D gene: TRBD1
CDR3 length: 13
J gene: TRBJ2-5
clone size: -
V gene: TRBV11-3
CDR3 protein: CASSPGQEETQYF
CDR3 DNA: TGTGCCAGCAGCCCTGGACAGGAAGAGACCCAGTACTTC

D gene: TRBD1
CDR3 length: 14
J gene: TRBJ1-1
clone size: -
V gene: TRBV5-1
CDR3 protein: CASSSTGTNTEAFF
CDR3 DNA: TGCGCCAGCAGCTCGACAGGGACCAACACTGAAGCTTTCTTT

D gene: -
CDR3 length: 15
J gene: TRBJ2-2
clone size: -
V gene: TRBV2
CDR3 protein: CASRTQGLGTGELFF
CDR3 DNA: TGTGCCAGCAGGACGCAGGGCCTAGGCACCGGGGAGCTGTTTTTT

D gene: TRBD1
CDR3 length: 12
J gene: TRBJ1-1
clone size: few
V gene: TRBV7-2
CDR3 protein: CASSTNRGGAFF
CDR3 DNA: TGTGCCAGCAGTACCAACAGGGGAGGAGCTTTCTTT

D gene: -
CDR3 length: 17
J gene: TRBJ2-3
clone size: -
V gene: TRBV18
CDR3 protein: CASSAGNGQGSVGTQYF
CDR3 DNA: TGTGCCAGCTCAGCCGGGAACGGTCAAGGTAGTGTGGGTACGCAGTATTTT

D gene: -
CDR3 length: 13
J gene: TRBJ2-3
clone size: -
V gene: TRBV4-1
CDR3 protein: CASSQRGGDTQYF
CDR3 DNA: TGCGCCAGCAGCCAACGGGGTGGAGATACGCAGTATTTT

D gene: -
CDR3 length: 15
J gene: TRBJ2-2
clone size: -
V gene: TRBV4-2
CDR3 protein: CASSQDRGYTGELFF
CDR3 DNA: TGTGCCAGCAGCCAAGATCGGGGTTACACCGGGGAGCTGTTTTTT

D gene: TRBD2
CDR3 length: 14
J gene: TRBJ2-5
clone size: -
V gene: TRBV14
CDR3 protein: CASSQPGGRATQYF
CDR3 DNA: TGTGCCAGCAGCCAACCGGGGGGGCGAGCGACCCAGTACTTC

D gene: -
CDR3 length: 17
J gene: TRBJ1-5
clone size: -
V gene: TRBV6-2/TRBV6-3
CDR3 protein: CASSYGGSPAANQPQHF
CDR3 DNA: TGTGCCAGCAGTTACGGGGGCTCCCCCGCCGCCAATCAGCCCCAGCATTTT

D gene: -
CDR3 length: 14
J gene: TRBJ1-1
clone size: -
V gene: TRBV30
CDR3 protein: CAWTSGQMNTEAFF
CDR3 DNA: TGTGCCTGGACCTCTGGGCAGATGAACACTGAAGCTTTCTTT

D gene: TRBD1
CDR3 length: 16
J gene: TRBJ2-7
clone size: -
V gene: TRBV27
CDR3 protein: CASSPGQGAIINEQYF
CDR3 DNA: TGTGCCAGCAGCCCGGGACAGGGGGCTATAATCAACGAGCAGTACTTC

D gene: -
CDR3 length: 13
J gene: TRBJ2-3
clone size: -
V gene: TRBV3-1/TRBV3-2
CDR3 protein: CASSRPQGDTQYF
CDR3 DNA: TGTGCCAGCAGCCGGCCACAGGGAGATACGCAGTATTTT

D gene: TRBD2
CDR3 length: 17
J gene: TRBJ2-2
clone size: -
V gene: TRBV7-6
CDR3 protein: CASSLSGREENTGELFF
CDR3 DNA: TGTGCCAGCAGCTTATCTGGGCGGGAGGAGAACACCGGGGAGCTGTTTTTT

D gene: TRBD2
CDR3 length: 15
J gene: TRBJ2-7
clone size: once
V gene: TRBV30
CDR3 protein: CAWSVLSGGGYEQYF
CDR3 DNA: TGTGCCTGGAGTGTACTAAGCGGGGGGGGTTACGAGCAGTACTTC

D gene: -
CDR3 length: 12
J gene: TRBJ2-1
clone size: -
V gene: TRBV19
CDR3 protein: CASSSAYNEQFF
CDR3 DNA: TGTGCCAGTAGTTCCGCCTACAATGAGCAGTTCTTC

D gene: TRBD2
CDR3 length: 14
J gene: TRBJ2-5
clone size: -
V gene: TRBV3-1/TRBV3-2
CDR3 protein: CASSPSGGQETQYF
CDR3 DNA: TGTGCCAGCAGCCCATCGGGGGGGCAAGAGACCCAGTACTTC

D gene: -
CDR3 length: 13
J gene: TRBJ1-2
clone size: -
V gene: TRBV12-3/TRBV12-4
CDR3 protein: CASSFEEGGRLTF
CDR3 DNA: TGTGCCAGCAGTTTTGAAGAGGGGGGGCGTTTGACCTTC

D gene: -
CDR3 length: 13
J gene: TRBJ1-5
clone size: -
V gene: TRBV3-1/TRBV3-2
CDR3 protein: CASSQEYWGSQHF
CDR3 DNA: TGTGCCAGCAGCCAAGAATACTGGGGCTCCCAGCATTTT

D gene: -
CDR3 length: 14
J gene: TRBJ1-4
clone size: -
V gene: TRBV6-5
CDR3 protein: CASGDPGAQGKLFF
CDR3 DNA: TGTGCCAGCGGGGACCCAGGGGCCCAGGGAAAACTGTTTTTT

D gene: -
CDR3 length: 15
J gene: TRBJ1-5
clone size: -
V gene: TRBV6-2/TRBV6-3
CDR3 protein: CASSHSDSPNQPQHF
CDR3 DNA: TGTGCCAGCAGTCATTCGGACAGCCCGAATCAGCCCCAGCATTTT

D gene: -
CDR3 length: 13
J gene: TRBJ2-4
clone size: -
V gene: TRBV7-3
CDR3 protein: CASSFNRENIQYF
CDR3 DNA: TGTGCCAGCAGCTTCAACCGGGAAAACATTCAGTACTTC

D gene: -
CDR3 length: 16
J gene: TRBJ2-4
clone size: -
V gene: TRBV11-2
CDR3 protein: CASSLWSSGKGNIQYF
CDR3 DNA: TGTGCCAGCAGCTTATGGTCTTCGGGAAAGGGAAACATTCAGTACTTC